The 22 T cell receptor beta chains below were found in one sample sequenced in a study of cytomegalovirus exposure and HLA in healthy donors. Amplification used 60 Vbeta primers and 13 Jbeta primers. Libraries were prepared by immunoSEQ multiplex PCR; TCRdb keeps only in-frame clonotypes and omits some of them. Seen here are fewer than 150,000 clones, about 80% observed once, and the top ten hold about 4.9%. The sequenced sample consisted of PBMCs. The receptors were sampled from a man under 40 in good health.

The genes are TRBV7-9 and TRBJ2-2; D is perhaps TRBD2 (5 bases). Germline lookup yields CDR1 SEHNR and CDR2 FQNEAQ (reference sequence). V was cut by 4 bases and J by 5 bases, with 14 bases left in between. CDR3 length: 15 amino acids. CDR3 bases: TGTGCCAGCAGCTCGGGATTATCGCGGACCGGGGAGCTGTTTTTT. Protein: CASSSGLSRTGELFF.

There are a few counts of this clone. This sample includes further DNA sequences coding for the same CDR3. The rearrangement uses TRBV4-3 and TRBJ1-1; weak D call: TRBD1 (5 bases). The germline V gene encodes CDR1 LGHNA and CDR2 YSLEER. Trimming stripped 0 bases from V and 1 base from J, with 6 bases between. This CDR3 region has 14 residues. Written as DNA, the CDR3 is TGCGCCAGCAGCCAAGATAGGGGGAACACTGAAGCTTTCTTT. Translated, it gives CASSQDRGNTEAFF.

This clone showed up just once. V usage is TRBV21-1 and J usage is TRBJ1-2; TRBD1, the D gene given by the table, was not confirmed from the DNA. TRBV21-1 corresponds to a pseudogene. This CDR3 comprises 15 residues. DNA of the CDR3: TGTGCCGGCAGCAAATCTCAGGGGCTGAACTATGGCTACACCTTC. It codes for CAGSKSQGLNYGYTF.

This clone was counted a few times. The chain recombines TRBV5-6 with TRBJ2-7; D might be TRBD2 (6 bases). The V gene lost 6 bases and the J gene lost 0 bases, with 25 bases spanning the gap. CDR1 and CDR2 from the germline V gene are SGHDT and YYEEEE. The CDR3 sequence is 18 residues long. In DNA form, the CDR3 reads TGTGCCAGCACTCTCCTGGAGGGCCAGAGGTTGCTCTCCTACGAGCAGTACTTC. Amino acid sequence: CASTLLEGQRLLSYEQYF. Supplemented by reference TRBV5-6 and TRBJ2-7, the full variable domain reads DAGVTQSPTHLIKTRGQQVTLRCSPKSGHDTVSWYQQALGQGPQFIFQYYEEEERQRGNFPDRFSGHQFPNYSSELNVNALLLGDSALYLCASTLLEGQRLLSYEQYFGPGTRLTVT.

The chain recombines TRBV5-4 with TRBJ2-7, with 12 bases identical to TRBD1. This CDR3 spans 18 amino acids. The germline CDR1 and CDR2 sequences are SGHNT and YYREEE (reference sequence). With V trimmed by 3 bases and J by 4 bases, 14 bases remained unmatched. CDR3: CASSSTPMGQGALYEQYF. DNA of the CDR3: TGTGCCAGCAGCTCAACCCCCATGGGACAGGGGGCTCTGTACGAGCAGTACTTC.

This clone has just one count. The rearrangement joins TRBV6-1 to TRBJ2-1; 7 nucleotides align to TRBD1. V was clipped by 2 bases and J by 6 bases; unmatched bases: 4. Germline-derived CDR1 and CDR2 are MNHNS and SASEGT. The CDR3 sequence is 14 residues long. For the CDR3, the DNA is TGTGCCAGCAGTGAAAGACAGGGTGGCAATGAGCAGTTCTTC. Its protein product is CASSERQGGNEQFF.

The V call is TRBV27, the J call TRBJ1-1, with unresolved D. V lost 4 bases and J 1 base, leaving 7 bases between the germline ends. This CDR3 has 13 residues. Germline assignment: CDR1 MNHEY and CDR2 SMNVEV (reference sequence). DNA of the CDR3: TGTGCCAGCAGTTCAACAGCGAACACTGAAGCTTTCTTT. Encoded protein: CASSSTANTEAFF.

V is TRBV4-1 and J is TRBJ2-3, with TRBD1 identical over 9 bases. J lost 3 bases, V lost 9 bases, and 10 bases had no gene match. CDR1 and CDR2 from the germline V gene are MGHRA and YSYEKL. The CDR3 is 15 amino acids. In DNA form, the CDR3 reads TGCGCCAGTTCTTTCGGGACAGGGCTTACAGATACGCAGTATTTT. Translated: CASSFGTGLTDTQYF.

The genes are TRBV16 and TRBJ2-7, with 8 bases that match TRBD1. CDR1 is KGHSY, CDR2 FQNENV, per germline. V was pared by 4 bases and J by 1 base, with 6 bases of the junction left unmatched. This CDR3 contains 15 residues. CDR3 DNA: TGTGCCAGCAGCCGACCGGGACAGGCTTCCTACGAGCAGTACTTC. The encoded protein is CASSRPGQASYEQYF.

The chain combines TRBV5-4 with TRBJ1-1; 8 bases are shared with TRBD1. V lost 4 bases, J lost 4 bases, and 3 bases stayed unmatched. Per the germline V gene, CDR1 is SGHNT and CDR2 is YYREEE (reference sequence). This CDR3 is built from 13 residues. The chain's CDR3 is CASSRTGGTEAFF. Written as DNA, the CDR3 is TGTGCCAGCAGCCGTACAGGGGGCACTGAAGCTTTCTTT.

The J gene is TRBJ2-2, the V gene TRBV10-3, with D maybe TRBD1 (6 bases). The CDR3 loop spans 14 amino acids. Trimming took 10 bases from V and 6 from J, leaving 18 bases between them. Germline-derived CDR1 and CDR2 are ENHRY and SYGVKD. The CDR3 region has the DNA TGTGCCACCCAGGGGTCAGATGGCCCCGGGGAGCTGTTTTTT. This gives the protein CATQGSDGPGELFF.

The chain employs TRBV28 and TRBJ2-2, with 12 bases aligning to TRBD2. Germline V lookup: CDR1 MDHEN, CDR2 SYDVKM. This CDR3 contains 18 residues. With V trimmed by 2 bases and J by 4 bases, 8 bases remained unmatched. Here the CDR3 reads CASSLRRLAGVGTGELFF. The CDR3 coding sequence is TGTGCCAGCAGTTTAAGGCGACTAGCGGGAGTGGGCACCGGGGAGCTGTTTTTT.

This clone appeared a few times. This rearrangement joins TRBV19 to TRBJ1-2; D remains unclear. V was cut by 6 bases and J by 0 bases, with 11 bases left in between. The germline CDR1 and CDR2 sequences are LNHDA and SQIVND (reference sequence). This CDR3 comprises 14 residues. CDR3 in DNA: TGTGCCAGTAGAAATCATCGCGCTAACTATGGCTACACCTTC. It is translated as CASRNHRANYGYTF.

The chain joins TRBV4-3 to TRBJ2-3, with a possible D match to TRBD2 (5 bases). With 1 base removed from V and 3 bases from J, the gap between germline ends came to 8 bases. The germline V gene encodes CDR1 LGHNA and CDR2 YSLEER. The CDR3 consists of 14 residues. The CDR3 region is CASSQGPGTDTQYF. The CDR3 region has the DNA TGCGCCAGCAGCCAAGGCCCGGGAACAGATACGCAGTATTTT.

The V call is TRBV29-1, the J call TRBJ2-4; D possibly corresponds to TRBD2 (5 bases). V lost 6 bases and J 4 bases, leaving 19 bases between the germline ends. This CDR3 comprises 15 residues. Germline CDR1 SQVTM, CDR2 ANQGSEA. The CDR3 spells CSVVIRNTGKNIQYF. The CDR3 nucleotides are TGCAGCGTGGTCATTCGGAATACGGGGAAAAACATTCAGTACTTC.

This chain links TRBV18 with TRBJ2-7, with TRBD1 identical over 9 bases. The CDR3 has 16 residues. CDR1 and CDR2 from the germline V gene are KGHSH and LQKENI. With 2 bases clipped from V and 7 bases from J, the junction kept 12 bases outside the gene matches. The CDR3: CASSPVVGQGRVEQYF. For the CDR3, the DNA is TGTGCCAGCTCACCAGTTGTAGGACAGGGGCGGGTGGAGCAGTACTTC. The variable domain in full, completed from reference TRBV18 and TRBJ2-7, reads NAGVMQNPRHLVRRRGQEARLRCSPMKGHSHVYWYRQLPEEGLKFMVYLQKENIIDESGMPKERFSAEFPKEGPSILRIQQVVRGDSAAYFCASSPVVGQGRVEQYFGPGTRLTVT.

This chain links TRBV19 with TRBJ1-5; weak D call: TRBD1 (6 bases). Per germline, CDR1 LNHDA and CDR2 SQIVND (reference sequence). The CDR3 is 15 residues long. Trimming removed 6 bases from V and 0 bases from J, with 12 bases in between. The CDR3 spells CASRRLTGSNQPQHF. The CDR3 region has the DNA TGTGCCAGTAGGAGATTGACAGGTAGCAATCAGCCCCAGCATTTT. The full variable domain, in which reference TRBV19 and TRBJ1-5 provide the parts outside the CDR3, is DGGITQSPKYLFRKEGQNVTLSCEQNLNHDAMYWYRQDPGQGLRLIYYSQIVNDFQKGDIAEGYSVSREKKESFPLTVTSAQKNPTAFYLCASRRLTGSNQPQHFGDGTRLSIL.

The V call is TRBV7-2, the J call TRBJ1-4; a possible D gene is TRBD1 (5 bases). Trimming stripped 4 bases from V and 8 bases from J, with 14 bases between. Germline CDR1 SGHTA, CDR2 FQGNSA. The CDR3 sequence is 14 residues long. The CDR3 sequence: CASSYGGGGEKLFF. Here the CDR3 DNA reads TGTGCCAGCAGCTACGGGGGGGGTGGCGAAAAACTGTTTTTT.

The chain joins TRBV5-6 to TRBJ1-2, with D tentatively TRBD1 (5 bases). Germline CDR1 is SGHDT and CDR2 is YYEEEE. The CDR3 extends over 14 amino acids. V was pared by 0 bases and J by 4 bases, with 10 bases between. The CDR3 reads CASSLGLGAYGYTF. DNA for the CDR3: TGTGCCAGCAGCTTGGGGCTAGGGGCCTATGGCTACACCTTC.

CDR3: CASSIELADEQYF. As DNA, the CDR3 is TGTGCCAGTAGTATAGAACTAGCAGACGAGCAGTACTTC. The V and J genes are TRBV19 and TRBJ2-7; D is possibly TRBD2 (6 bases). Germline CDR1 LNHDA, CDR2 SQIVND (reference sequence). The V end was cut by 0 bases, the J end by 5 bases, with 8 bases between. This CDR3 has 13 amino acids.

The chain employs TRBV5-1 and TRBJ1-4; no firm D call. This CDR3 spans 13 amino acids. Germline CDR1 and CDR2: SGHRS and YFSETQ. V was shortened by 0 bases and J by 5 bases, with 5 bases between the two germline ends. In DNA, the CDR3 is TGCGCCAGCAGCTTGGGGGCCAATGAAAAACTGTTTTTT. Encoded protein: CASSLGANEKLFF.

This rearrangement joins TRBV7-6 to TRBJ2-7, with D uncertain. This CDR3 is 11 amino acids long. Trimming removed 1 base at V and 6 bases at J, with 4 bases between. Germline V gives CDR1 SGHVS, CDR2 FNYEAQ. CDR3: CASSLGVEQYF. The CDR3 DNA is TGTGCCAGCAGCTTAGGCGTCGAGCAGTACTTC.